The present TCR beta chain was sequenced within a study of control samples from healthy donors and cancer patients. The protocol was immunoSEQ multiplex PCR, while the TCRdb copy is restricted to in-frame clones and leaves out a portion. The data contain 75,000 to 90,000 clones, 85% of them singletons. CDR3 size: 16 residues. The TCR sequence derives from a woman aged 40 to 50 in good health. Sequencing input: blood. J is TRBJ2-3 and V is TRBV12-2; the D call of TRBD1 is as the table states it, not checked on the DNA. TRBV12-2 is marked as a pseudogene. The CDR3 nucleotides read TGTGCAAGTCGCTTAGCGAGACGACAGGGAAGGGATACGCAGTATTTT. Amino acid sequence: CASRLARRQGRDTQYF.